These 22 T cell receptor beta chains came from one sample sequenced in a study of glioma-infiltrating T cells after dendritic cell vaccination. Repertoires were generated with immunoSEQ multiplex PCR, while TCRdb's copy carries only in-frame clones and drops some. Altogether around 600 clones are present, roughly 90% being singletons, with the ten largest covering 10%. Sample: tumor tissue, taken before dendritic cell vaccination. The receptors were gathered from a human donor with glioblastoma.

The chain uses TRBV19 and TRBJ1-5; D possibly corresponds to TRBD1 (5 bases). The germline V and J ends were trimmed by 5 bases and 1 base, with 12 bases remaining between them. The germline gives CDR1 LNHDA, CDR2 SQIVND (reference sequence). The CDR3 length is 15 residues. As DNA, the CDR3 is TGTGCCAGTAGTGATTCAGGGATGAGCAATCAGCCCCAGCATTTT. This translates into CASSDSGMSNQPQHF.

The CDR3: CASNPGTSGSRTDTQYF. DNA of the CDR3: TGCGCCAGCAACCCCGGGACTAGCGGTTCCCGCACAGATACGCAGTATTTT. The chain links TRBV5-1 to TRBJ2-3; 11 bases fit TRBD2. Germline loops: CDR1 SGHRS, CDR2 YFSETQ. The junction had 10 bases not matched to a gene; V was cut back by 6 bases and J by 1 base. This CDR3 is built from 17 residues. The complete variable domain, with remaining parts taken from reference TRBV5-1 and TRBJ2-3, reads KAGVTQTPRYLIKTRGQQVTLSCSPISGHRSVSWYQQTPGQGLQFLFEYFSETQRNKGNFPGRFSGRQFSNSRSEMNVSTLELGDSALYLCASNPGTSGSRTDTQYFGPGTRLTVL.

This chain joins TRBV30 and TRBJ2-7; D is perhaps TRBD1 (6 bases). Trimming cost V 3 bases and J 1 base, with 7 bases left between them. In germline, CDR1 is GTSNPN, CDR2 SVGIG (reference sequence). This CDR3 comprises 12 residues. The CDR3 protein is CAWSTGSYEQYF. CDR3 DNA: TGTGCCTGGAGCACAGGGTCCTACGAGCAGTACTTC.

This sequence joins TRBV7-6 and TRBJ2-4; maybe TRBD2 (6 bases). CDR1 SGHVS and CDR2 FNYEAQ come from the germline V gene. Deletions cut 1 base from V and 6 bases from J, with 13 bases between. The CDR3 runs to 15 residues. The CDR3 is CASSLEAGSGNIQYF. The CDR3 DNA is TGTGCCAGCAGCTTAGAGGCGGGGTCGGGAAACATTCAGTACTTC.

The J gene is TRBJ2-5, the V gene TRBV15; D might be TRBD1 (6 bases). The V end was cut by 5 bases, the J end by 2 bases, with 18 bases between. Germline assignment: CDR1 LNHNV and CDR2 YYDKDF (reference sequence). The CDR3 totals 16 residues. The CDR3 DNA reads TGTGCCACCAGCCCAGGGGTTGCGTACGTACAAGAGACCCAGTACTTC. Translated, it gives CATSPGVAYVQETQYF.

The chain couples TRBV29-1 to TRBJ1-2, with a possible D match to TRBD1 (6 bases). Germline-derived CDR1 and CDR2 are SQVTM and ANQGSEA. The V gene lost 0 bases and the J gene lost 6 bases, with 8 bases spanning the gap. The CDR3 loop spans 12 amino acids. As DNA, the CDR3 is TGCAGCGTTGAAGAGGGGGCAAATGGCTACACCTTC. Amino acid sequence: CSVEEGANGYTF.

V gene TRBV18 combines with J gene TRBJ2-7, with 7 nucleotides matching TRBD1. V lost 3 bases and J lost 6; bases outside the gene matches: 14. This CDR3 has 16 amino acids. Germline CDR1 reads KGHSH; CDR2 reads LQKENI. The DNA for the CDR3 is TGTGCCAGCTCACCTACCCCGGGACAGAGCTTCCTCGAGCAGTACTTC. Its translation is CASSPTPGQSFLEQYF.

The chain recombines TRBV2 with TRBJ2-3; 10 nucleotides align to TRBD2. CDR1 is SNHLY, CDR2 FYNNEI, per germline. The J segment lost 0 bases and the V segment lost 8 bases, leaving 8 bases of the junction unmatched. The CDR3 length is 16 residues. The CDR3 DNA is TGTGCCAGCCTCACCCTAGCGGGGGCAAGCACAGATACGCAGTATTTT. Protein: CASLTLAGASTDTQYF.

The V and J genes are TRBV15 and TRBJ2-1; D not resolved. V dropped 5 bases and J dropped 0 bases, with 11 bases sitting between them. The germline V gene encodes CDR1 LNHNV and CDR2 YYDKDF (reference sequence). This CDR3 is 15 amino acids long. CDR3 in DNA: TGTGCCACCAGCGACTTCCTGAGCTCCTACAATGAGCAGTTCTTC. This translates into CATSDFLSSYNEQFF. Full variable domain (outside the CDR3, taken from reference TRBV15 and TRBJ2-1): DAMVIQNPRYQVTQFGKPVTLSCSQTLNHNVMYWYQQKSSQAPKLLFHYYDKDFNNEADTPDNFQSRRPNTSFCFLDIRSPGLGDTAMYLCATSDFLSSYNEQFFGPGTRLTVL.

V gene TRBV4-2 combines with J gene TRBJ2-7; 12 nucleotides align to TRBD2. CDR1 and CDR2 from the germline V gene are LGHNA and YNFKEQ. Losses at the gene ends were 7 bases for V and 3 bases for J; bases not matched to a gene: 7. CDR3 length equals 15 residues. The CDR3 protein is CASKSGLAGLYEQYF. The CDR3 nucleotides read TGTGCCAGCAAGTCCGGACTAGCGGGGCTCTACGAGCAGTACTTC.

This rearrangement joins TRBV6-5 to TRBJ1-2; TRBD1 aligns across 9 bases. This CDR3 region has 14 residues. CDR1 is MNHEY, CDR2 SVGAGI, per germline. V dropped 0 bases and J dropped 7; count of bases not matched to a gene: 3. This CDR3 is CASSYSQGAGGYTF. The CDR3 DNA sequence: TGTGCCAGCAGTTACTCACAGGGGGCTGGTGGCTACACCTTC.

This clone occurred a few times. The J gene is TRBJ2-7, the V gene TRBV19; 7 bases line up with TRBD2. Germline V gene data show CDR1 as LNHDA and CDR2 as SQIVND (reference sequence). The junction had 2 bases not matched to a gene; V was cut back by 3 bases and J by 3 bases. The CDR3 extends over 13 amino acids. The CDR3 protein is CASSMAGVYEQYF. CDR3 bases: TGTGCCAGTAGTATGGCGGGGGTCTACGAGCAGTACTTC.

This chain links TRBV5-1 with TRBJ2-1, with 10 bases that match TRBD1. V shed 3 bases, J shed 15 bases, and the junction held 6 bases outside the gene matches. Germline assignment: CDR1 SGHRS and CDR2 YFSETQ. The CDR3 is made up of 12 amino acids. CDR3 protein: CASSWGTGDRFF. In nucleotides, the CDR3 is TGCGCCAGCAGCTGGGGGACAGGGGACAGGTTCTTC.

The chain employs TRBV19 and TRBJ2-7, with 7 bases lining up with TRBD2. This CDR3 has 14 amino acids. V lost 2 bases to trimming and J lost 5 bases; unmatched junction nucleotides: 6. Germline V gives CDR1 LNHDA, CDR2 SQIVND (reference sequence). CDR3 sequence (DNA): TGTGCCAGTAGTATATGGGGGGGGATCGACGAGCAGTACTTC. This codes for CASSIWGGIDEQYF.

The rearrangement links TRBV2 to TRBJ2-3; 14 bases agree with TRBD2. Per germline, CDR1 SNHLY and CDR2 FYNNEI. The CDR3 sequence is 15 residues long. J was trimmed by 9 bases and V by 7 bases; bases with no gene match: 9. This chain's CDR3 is CASTRLAGGPDTQYF. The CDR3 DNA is TGTGCCAGCACCAGACTAGCGGGGGGGCCGGACACGCAGTATTTT.

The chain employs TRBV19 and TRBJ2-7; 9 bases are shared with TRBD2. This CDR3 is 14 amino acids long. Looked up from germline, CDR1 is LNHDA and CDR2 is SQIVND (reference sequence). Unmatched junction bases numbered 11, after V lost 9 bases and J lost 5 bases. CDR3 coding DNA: TGTGCCAGGGGGAAGCGGGGGGTCCGCCACGAGCAGTACTTC. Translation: CARGKRGVRHEQYF.

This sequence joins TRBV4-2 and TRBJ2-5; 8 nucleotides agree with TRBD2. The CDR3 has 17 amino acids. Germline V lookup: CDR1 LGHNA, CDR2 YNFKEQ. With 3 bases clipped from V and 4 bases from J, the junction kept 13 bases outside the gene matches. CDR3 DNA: TGTGCCAGCAGCCAGGCGCGGGGGGCCGATGCCAGAGAGACCCAGTACTTC. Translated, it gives CASSQARGADARETQYF.

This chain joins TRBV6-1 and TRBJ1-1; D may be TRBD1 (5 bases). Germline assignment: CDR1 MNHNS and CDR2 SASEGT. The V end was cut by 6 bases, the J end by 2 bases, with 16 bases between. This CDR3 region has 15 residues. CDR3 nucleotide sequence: TGTGCCAGCAGGGCAGGGTATATGATTAACACTGAAGCTTTCTTT. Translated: CASRAGYMINTEAFF.

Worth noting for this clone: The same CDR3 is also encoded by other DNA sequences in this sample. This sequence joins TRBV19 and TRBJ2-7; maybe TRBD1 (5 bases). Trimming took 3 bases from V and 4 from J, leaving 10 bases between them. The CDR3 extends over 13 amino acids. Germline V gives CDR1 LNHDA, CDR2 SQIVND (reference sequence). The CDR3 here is CASSIQGRYEQYF. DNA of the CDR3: TGTGCCAGTAGTATTCAGGGTCGTTACGAGCAGTACTTC.

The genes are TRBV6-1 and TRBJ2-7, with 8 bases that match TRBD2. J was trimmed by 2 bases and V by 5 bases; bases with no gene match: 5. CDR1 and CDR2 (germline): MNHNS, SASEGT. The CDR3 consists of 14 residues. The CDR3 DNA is TGTGCCAGCAGTAGACTAGCGCAGACCTACGAGCAGTACTTC. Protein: CASSRLAQTYEQYF.

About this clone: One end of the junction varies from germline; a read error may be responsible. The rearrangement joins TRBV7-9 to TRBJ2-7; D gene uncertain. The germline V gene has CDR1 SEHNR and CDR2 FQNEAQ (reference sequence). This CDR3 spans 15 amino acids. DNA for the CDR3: TGTGCCAGCAGCCACCCCCCGGCAGGTTCCTTCGAGCAGTACTTC. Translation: CASSHPPAGSFEQYF.

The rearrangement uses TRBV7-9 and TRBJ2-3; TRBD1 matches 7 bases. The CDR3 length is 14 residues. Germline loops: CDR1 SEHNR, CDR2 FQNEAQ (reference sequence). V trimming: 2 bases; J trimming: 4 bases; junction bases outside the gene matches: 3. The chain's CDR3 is CASSLYQGADTQYF. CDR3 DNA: TGTGCCAGCAGCTTATATCAGGGGGCAGATACGCAGTATTTT. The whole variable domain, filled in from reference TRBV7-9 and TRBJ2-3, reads DTGVSQNPRHKITKRGQNVTFRCDPISEHNRLYWYRQTLGQGPEFLTYFQNEAQLEKSRLLSDRFSAERPKGSFSTLEIQRTEQGDSAMYLCASSLYQGADTQYFGPGTRLTVL.